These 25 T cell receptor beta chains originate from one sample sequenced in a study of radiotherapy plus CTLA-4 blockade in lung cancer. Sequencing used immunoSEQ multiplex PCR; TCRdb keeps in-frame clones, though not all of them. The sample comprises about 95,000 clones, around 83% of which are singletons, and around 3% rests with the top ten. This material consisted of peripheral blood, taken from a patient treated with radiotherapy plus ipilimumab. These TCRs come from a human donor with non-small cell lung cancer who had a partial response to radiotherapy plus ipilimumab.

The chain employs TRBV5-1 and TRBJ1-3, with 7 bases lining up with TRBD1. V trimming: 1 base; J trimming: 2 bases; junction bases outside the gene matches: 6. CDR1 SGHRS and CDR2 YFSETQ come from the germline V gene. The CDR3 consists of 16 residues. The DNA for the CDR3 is TGCGCCAGCAGCTTGAGTCGCAGGGGGACTGGAAACACCATATATTTT. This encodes CASSLSRRGTGNTIYF.

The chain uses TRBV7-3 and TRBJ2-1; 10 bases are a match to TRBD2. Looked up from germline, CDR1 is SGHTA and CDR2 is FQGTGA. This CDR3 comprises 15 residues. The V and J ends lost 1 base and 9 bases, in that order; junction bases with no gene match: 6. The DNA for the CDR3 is TGTGCCAGCAGCTTAAACCTAGCGGGAGACGGTGAGCAGTTCTTC. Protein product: CASSLNLAGDGEQFF.

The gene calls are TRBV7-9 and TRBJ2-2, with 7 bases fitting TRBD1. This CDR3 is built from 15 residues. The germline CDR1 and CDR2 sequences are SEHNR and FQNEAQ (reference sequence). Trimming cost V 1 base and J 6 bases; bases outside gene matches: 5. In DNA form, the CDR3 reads TGTGCCAGCAGCTTAGGACAGGGAGTCGCCGGGGAGCTGTTTTTT. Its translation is CASSLGQGVAGELFF.

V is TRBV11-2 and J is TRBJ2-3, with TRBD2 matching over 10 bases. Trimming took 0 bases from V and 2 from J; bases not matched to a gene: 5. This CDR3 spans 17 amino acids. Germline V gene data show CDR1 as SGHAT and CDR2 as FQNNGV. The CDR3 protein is CASSLDRTSGSTDTQYF. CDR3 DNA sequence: TGTGCCAGCAGCTTAGATCGGACTAGCGGATCCACAGATACGCAGTATTTT.

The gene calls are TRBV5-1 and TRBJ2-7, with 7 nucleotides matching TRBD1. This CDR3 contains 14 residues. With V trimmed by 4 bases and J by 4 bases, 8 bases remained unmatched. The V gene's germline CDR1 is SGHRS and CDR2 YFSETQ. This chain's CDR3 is CASSPGRGIYEQYF. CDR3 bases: TGCGCCAGCAGCCCGGGCAGGGGGATTTACGAGCAGTACTTC.

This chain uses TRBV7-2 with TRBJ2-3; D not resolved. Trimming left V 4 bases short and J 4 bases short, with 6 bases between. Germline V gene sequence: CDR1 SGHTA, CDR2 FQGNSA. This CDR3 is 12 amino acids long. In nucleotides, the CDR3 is TGTGCCAGCAGCTCGCAGGCAGATACGCAGTATTTT. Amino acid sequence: CASSSQADTQYF.

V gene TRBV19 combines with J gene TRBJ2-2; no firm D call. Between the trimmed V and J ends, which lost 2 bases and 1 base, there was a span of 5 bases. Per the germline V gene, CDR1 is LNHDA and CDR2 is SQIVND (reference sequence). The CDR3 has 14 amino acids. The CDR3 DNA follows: TGTGCCAGTAGTATATGGCAGAACACCGGGGAGCTGTTTTTT. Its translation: CASSIWQNTGELFF. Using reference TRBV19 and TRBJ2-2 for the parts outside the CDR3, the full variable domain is DGGITQSPKYLFRKEGQNVTLSCEQNLNHDAMYWYRQDPGQGLRLIYYSQIVNDFQKGDIAEGYSVSREKKESFPLTVTSAQKNPTAFYLCASSIWQNTGELFFGEGSRLTVL.

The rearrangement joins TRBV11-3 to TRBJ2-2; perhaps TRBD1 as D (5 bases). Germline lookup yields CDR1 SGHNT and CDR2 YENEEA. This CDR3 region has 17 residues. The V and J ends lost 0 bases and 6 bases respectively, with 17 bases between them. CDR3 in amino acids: CASSLDLTRTRAGELFF. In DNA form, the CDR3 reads TGTGCCAGCAGCTTAGATCTAACACGTACCAGGGCCGGGGAGCTGTTTTTT.

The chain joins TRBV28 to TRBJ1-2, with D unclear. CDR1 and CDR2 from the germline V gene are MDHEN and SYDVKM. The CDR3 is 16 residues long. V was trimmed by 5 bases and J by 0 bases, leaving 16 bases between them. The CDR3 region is CASSPNGGVPNYGYTF. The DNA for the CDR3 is TGTGCCAGCAGTCCTAATGGCGGGGTTCCTAACTATGGCTACACCTTC.

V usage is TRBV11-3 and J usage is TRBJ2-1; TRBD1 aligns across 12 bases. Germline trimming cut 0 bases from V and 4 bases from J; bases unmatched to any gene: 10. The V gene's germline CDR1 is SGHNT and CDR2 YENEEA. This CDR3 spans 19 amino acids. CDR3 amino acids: CASSLEGTGGALPYNEQFF. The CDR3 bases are TGTGCCAGCAGCTTAGAGGGGACAGGGGGCGCGTTGCCTTACAATGAGCAGTTCTTC.

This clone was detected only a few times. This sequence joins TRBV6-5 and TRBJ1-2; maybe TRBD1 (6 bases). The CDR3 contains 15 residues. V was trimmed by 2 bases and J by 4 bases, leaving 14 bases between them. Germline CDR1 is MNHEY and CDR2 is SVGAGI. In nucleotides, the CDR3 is TGTGCCAGCAGTTACCAACAGACAGGAAGCTATGGCTACACCTTC. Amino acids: CASSYQQTGSYGYTF.

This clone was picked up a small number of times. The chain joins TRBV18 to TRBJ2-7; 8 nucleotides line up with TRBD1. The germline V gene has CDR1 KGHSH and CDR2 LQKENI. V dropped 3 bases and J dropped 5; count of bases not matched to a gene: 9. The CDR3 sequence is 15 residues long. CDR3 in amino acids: CASSPPGQGGNEQYF. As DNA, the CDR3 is TGTGCCAGCTCACCTCCTGGACAGGGTGGGAACGAGCAGTACTTC.

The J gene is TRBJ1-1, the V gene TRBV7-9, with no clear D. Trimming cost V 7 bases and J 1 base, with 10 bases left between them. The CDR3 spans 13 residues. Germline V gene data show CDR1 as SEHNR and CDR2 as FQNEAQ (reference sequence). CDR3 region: CASTQSGNTEAFF. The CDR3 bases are TGTGCCAGCACCCAATCGGGGAACACTGAAGCTTTCTTT.

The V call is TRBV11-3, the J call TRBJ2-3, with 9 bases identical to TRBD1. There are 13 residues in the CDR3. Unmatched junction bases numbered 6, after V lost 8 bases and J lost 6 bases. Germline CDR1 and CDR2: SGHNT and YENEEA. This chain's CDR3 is CASSTGGPDTQYF. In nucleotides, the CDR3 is TGTGCCAGCTCGACAGGGGGGCCGGATACGCAGTATTTT.

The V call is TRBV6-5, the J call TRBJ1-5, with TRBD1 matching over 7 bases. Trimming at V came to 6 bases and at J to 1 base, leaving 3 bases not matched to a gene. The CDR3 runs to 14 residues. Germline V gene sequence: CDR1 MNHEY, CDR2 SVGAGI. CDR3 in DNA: TGTGCCAGCAGCAGACAGGGAAGCAATCAGCCCCAGCATTTT. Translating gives CASSRQGSNQPQHF.

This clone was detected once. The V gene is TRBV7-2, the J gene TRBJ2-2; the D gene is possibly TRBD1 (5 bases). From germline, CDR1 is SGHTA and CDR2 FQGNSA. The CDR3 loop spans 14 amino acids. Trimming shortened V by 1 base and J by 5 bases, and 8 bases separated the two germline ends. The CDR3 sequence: CASSLGAGTGELFF. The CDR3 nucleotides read TGTGCCAGCAGCTTAGGGGCAGGGACCGGGGAGCTGTTTTTT.

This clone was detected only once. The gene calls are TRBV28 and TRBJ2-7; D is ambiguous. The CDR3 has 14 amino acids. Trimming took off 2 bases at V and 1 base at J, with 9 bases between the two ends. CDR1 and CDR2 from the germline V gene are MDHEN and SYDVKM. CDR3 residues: CASSLTTESYEQYF. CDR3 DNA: TGTGCCAGCAGTTTAACAACCGAATCCTACGAGCAGTACTTC.

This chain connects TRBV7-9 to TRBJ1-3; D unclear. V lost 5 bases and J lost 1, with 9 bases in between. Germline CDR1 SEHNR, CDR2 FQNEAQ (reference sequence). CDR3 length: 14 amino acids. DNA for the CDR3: TGTGCCAGCAGCCGGAGGGATTCTGGAAACACCATATATTTT. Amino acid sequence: CASSRRDSGNTIYF.

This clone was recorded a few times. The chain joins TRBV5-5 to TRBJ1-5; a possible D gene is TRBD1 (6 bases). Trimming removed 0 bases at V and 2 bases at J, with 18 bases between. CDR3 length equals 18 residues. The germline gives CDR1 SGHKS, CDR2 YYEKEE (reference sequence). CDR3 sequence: CASSLGAPGGVGNQPQHF. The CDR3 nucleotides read TGTGCCAGCAGCTTGGGGGCCCCGGGGGGCGTAGGCAATCAGCCCCAGCATTTT.

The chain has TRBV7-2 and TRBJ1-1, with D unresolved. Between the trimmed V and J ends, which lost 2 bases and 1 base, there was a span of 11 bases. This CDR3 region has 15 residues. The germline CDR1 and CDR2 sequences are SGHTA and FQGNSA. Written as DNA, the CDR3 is TGTGCCAGCAGCTTATCATGGGCACGGAACACTGAAGCTTTCTTT. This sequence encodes CASSLSWARNTEAFF.

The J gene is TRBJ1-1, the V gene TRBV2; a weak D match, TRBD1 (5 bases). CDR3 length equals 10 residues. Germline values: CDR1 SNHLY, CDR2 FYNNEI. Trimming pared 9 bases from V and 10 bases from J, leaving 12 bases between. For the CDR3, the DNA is TGTGCCAGTCGGGAGGGGCCAGCTTTCTTT. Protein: CASREGPAFF.

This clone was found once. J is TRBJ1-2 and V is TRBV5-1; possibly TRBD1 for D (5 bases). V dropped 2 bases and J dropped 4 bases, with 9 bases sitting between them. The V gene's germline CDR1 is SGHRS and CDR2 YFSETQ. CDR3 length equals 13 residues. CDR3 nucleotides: TGCGCCAGCAGCTTAGACAGAGTCTATGGCTACACCTTC. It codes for CASSLDRVYGYTF.

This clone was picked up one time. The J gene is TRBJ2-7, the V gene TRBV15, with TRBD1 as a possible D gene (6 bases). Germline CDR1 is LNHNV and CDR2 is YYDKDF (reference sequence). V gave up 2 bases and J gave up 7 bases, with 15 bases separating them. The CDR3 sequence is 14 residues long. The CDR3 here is CATSRSLQGWEQYF. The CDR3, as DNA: TGTGCCACCAGCAGAAGTCTTCAGGGGTGGGAGCAGTACTTC.

The CDR3 is CSVERADTDTQYF. DNA of the CDR3: TGCAGCGTTGAACGAGCGGACACAGATACGCAGTATTTT. The V call is TRBV29-1, the J call TRBJ2-3, with a tentative D call TRBD2 (5 bases). The V gene's germline CDR1 is SQVTM and CDR2 ANQGSEA. Trimming shortened V by 2 bases and J by 2 bases, and 8 bases separated the two germline ends. The CDR3 extends over 13 amino acids.

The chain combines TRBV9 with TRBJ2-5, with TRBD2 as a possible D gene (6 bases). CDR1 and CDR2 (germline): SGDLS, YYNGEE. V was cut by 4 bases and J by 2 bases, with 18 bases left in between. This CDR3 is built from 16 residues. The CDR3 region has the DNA TGTGCCAGCAGCACCGTAGCTGGAGGGCCTCAAGAGACCCAGTACTTC. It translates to CASSTVAGGPQETQYF.